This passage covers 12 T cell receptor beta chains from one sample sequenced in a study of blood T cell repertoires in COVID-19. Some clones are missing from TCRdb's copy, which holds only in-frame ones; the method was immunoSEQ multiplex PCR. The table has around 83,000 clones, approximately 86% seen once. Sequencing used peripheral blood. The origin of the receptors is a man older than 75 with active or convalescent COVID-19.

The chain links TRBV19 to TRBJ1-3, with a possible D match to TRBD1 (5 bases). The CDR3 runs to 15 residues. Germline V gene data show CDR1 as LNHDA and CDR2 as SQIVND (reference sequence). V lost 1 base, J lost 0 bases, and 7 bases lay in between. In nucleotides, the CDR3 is TGTGCCAGTAGTATAGGACAGCTCTCTGGAAACACCATATATTTT. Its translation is CASSIGQLSGNTIYF.

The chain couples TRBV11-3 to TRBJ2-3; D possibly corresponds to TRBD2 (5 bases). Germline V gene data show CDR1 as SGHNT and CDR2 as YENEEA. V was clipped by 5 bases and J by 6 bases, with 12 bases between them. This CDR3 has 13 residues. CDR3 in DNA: TGTGCCAGCAGCCCCGGGGTGTTTGATACGCAGTATTTT. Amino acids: CASSPGVFDTQYF.

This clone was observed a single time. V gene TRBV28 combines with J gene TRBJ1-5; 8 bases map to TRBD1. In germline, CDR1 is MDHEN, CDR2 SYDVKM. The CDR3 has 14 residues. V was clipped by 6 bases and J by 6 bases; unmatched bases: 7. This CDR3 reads CASSSTGAGQPQHF. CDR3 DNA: TGTGCCAGCAGCTCGACAGGGGCGGGTCAGCCCCAGCATTTT.

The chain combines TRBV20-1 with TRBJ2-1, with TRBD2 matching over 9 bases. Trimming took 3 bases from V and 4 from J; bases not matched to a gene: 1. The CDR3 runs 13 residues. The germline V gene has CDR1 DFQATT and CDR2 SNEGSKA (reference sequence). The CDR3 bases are TGCAGTGCTAGTACTAGCGGGTACAATGAGCAGTTCTTC. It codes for CSASTSGYNEQFF.

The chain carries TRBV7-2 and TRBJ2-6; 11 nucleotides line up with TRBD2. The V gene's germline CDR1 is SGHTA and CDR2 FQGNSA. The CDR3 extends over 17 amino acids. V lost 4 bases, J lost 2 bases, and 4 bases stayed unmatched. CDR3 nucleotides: TGTGCCAGCAGCTCCACTAGCGGGAGCACTGGGGCCAACGTCCTGACTTTC. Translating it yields CASSSTSGSTGANVLTF.

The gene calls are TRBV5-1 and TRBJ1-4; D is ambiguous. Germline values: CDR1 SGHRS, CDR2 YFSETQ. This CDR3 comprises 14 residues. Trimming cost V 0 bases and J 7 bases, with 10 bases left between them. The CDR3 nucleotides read TGCGCCAGCAGCTTGGATGAGCCCGGTGAAAAACTGTTTTTT. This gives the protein CASSLDEPGEKLFF. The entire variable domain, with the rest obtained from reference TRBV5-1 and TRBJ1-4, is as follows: KAGVTQTPRYLIKTRGQQVTLSCSPISGHRSVSWYQQTPGQGLQFLFEYFSETQRNKGNFPGRFSGRQFSNSRSEMNVSTLELGDSALYLCASSLDEPGEKLFFGSGTQLSVL.

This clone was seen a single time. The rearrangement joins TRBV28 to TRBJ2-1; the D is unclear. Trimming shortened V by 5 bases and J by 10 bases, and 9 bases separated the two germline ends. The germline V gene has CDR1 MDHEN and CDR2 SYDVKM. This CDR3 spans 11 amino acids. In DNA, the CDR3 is TGTGCCAGCAGTATTACACGCGAGCAGTTCTTC. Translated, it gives CASSITREQFF.

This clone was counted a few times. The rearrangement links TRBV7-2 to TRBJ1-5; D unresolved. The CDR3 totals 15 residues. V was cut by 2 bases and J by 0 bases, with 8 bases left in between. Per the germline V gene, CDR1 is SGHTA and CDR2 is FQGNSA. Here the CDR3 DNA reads TGTGCCAGCAGCTTAAACAGTTATAGCAATCAGCCCCAGCATTTT. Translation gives CASSLNSYSNQPQHF.

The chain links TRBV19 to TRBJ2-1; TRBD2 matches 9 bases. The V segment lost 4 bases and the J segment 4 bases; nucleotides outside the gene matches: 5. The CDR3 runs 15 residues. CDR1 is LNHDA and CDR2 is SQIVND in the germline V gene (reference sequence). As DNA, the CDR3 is TGTGCCAGTAGTAAAAAGACTAGCGGATACAATGAGCAGTTCTTC. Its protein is CASSKKTSGYNEQFF.

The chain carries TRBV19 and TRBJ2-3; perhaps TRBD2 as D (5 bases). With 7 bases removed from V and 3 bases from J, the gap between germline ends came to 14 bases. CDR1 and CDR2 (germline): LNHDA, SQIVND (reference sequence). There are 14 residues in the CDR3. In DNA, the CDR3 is TGTGCCAGTAATCCCCAGCTAGCAACAGATACGCAGTATTTT. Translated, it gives CASNPQLATDTQYF.

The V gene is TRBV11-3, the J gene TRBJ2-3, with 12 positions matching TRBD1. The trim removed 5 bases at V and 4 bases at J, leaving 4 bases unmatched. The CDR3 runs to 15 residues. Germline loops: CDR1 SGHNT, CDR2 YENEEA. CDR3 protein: CASSEGQGAPDTQYF. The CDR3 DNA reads TGTGCCAGCAGCGAGGGACAGGGGGCCCCAGATACGCAGTATTTT.

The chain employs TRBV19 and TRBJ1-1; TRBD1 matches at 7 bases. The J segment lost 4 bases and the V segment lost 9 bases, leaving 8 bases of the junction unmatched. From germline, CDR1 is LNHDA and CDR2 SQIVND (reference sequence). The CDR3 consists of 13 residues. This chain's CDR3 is CASRTDRVTEAFF. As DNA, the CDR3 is TGTGCCAGCAGGACCGACAGGGTCACTGAAGCTTTCTTT.